A single sample gave rise to the 3 T cell receptor beta chains below, sequenced in a study of neurological immune-mediated disorders. Time point: technical triplicate 1. TCRdb analysed the 5' RACE reads with MiXCR anew, one entry per CDR3 protein. Here the sample spans about 38,000 distinct CDR3 sequences, around 10% being singletons. Source material: PBMCs. These receptors all stem from a man aged 55 to 70 with HTLV-1-associated myelopathy (HAM/TSP).

This clonotype has ten or more counts. V usage is TRBV20-1 and J usage is TRBJ2-3; a possible D gene is TRBD1 (7 bases). This CDR3 has 17 residues. The germline V and J ends were trimmed by 6 bases and 2 bases, with 24 bases remaining between them. Germline lookup yields CDR1 DFQATT and CDR2 SNEGSKA (reference sequence). The CDR3 here is CSARRGQGGLATDTQYF. The CDR3 DNA is TGCAGTGCGCGAAGAGGGCAGGGGGGATTGGCCACAGATACGCAGTATTTT.

This clonotype has ten or more counts. The V gene is TRBV5-5, the J gene TRBJ2-5; tentative D call: TRBD1 (6 bases). This CDR3 is 14 amino acids long. CDR1 is SGHKS and CDR2 is YYEKEE in the germline V gene (reference sequence). V gave up 4 bases and J gave up 2 bases, with 12 bases separating them. CDR3 nucleotide sequence: TGTGCCAGCAGCGTGACAGGACCTCAAGAGACCCAGTACTTC. It encodes CASSVTGPQETQYF.

This clonotype was seen ten or more times. The chain has TRBV5-1 and TRBJ2-5, with 11 nucleotides matching TRBD2. The CDR3 consists of 16 residues. V lost 0 bases and J lost 3; bases outside the gene matches: 4. The germline CDR1 and CDR2 sequences are SGHRS and YFSETQ. CDR3 DNA: TGCGCCAGCAGCTTGGGGATACTAGCGGGAGAAGAGACCCAGTACTTC. This encodes CASSLGILAGEETQYF.